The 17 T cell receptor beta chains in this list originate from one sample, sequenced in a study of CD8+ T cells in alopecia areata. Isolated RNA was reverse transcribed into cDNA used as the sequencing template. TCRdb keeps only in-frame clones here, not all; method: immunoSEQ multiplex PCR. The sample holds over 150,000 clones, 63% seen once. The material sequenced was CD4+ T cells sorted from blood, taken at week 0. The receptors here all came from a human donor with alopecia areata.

CDR3: CASSSAGPYGYTF. The CDR3 DNA follows: TGTGCCAGCAGTTCGGCAGGGCCCTATGGCTACACCTTC. V and J are TRBV27 and TRBJ1-2; tentatively, D is TRBD1 (5 bases). CDR1 is MNHEY, CDR2 SMNVEV, per germline (reference sequence). V gave up 4 bases and J gave up 4 bases, with 10 bases separating them. This CDR3 is built from 13 residues.

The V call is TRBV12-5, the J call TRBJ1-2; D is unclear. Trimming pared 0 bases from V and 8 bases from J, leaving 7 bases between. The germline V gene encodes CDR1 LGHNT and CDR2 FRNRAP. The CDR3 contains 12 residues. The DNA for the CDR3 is TGTGCTAGTGGTTTGGTACTAGGAGGCTACACCTTC. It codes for CASGLVLGGYTF.

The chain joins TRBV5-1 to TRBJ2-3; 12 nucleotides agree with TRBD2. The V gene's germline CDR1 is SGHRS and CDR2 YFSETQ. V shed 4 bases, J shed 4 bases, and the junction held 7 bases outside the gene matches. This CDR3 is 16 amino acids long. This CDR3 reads CASSRELAGGPDTQYF. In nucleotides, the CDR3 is TGCGCCAGCAGCCGGGAACTAGCGGGGGGTCCAGATACGCAGTATTTT.

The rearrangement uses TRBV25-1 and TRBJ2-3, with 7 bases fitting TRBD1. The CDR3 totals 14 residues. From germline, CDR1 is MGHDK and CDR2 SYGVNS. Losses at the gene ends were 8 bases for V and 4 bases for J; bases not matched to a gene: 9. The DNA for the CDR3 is TGTGCCAGCGTTCCGGGACAGAGCTCAGATACGCAGTATTTT. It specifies CASVPGQSSDTQYF.

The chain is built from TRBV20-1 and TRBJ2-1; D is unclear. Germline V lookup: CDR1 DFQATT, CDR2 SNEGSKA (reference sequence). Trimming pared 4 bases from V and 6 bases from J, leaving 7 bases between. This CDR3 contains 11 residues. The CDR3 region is CSAIVPNEQFF. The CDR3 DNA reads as TGCAGTGCTATCGTCCCCAATGAGCAGTTCTTC.

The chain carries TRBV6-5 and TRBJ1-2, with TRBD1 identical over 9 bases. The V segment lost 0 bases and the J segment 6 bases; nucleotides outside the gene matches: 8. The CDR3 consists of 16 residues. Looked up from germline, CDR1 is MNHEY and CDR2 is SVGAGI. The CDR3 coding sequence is TGTGCCAGCAGTTACTCGCAAGGACAGGGGCCACATGGCTACACCTTC. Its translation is CASSYSQGQGPHGYTF.

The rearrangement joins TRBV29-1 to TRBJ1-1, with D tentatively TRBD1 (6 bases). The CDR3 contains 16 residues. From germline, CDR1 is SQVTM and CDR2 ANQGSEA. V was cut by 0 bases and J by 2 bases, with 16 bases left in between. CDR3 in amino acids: CSVEDGWGGPNTEAFF. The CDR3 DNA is TGCAGCGTTGAAGATGGTTGGGGGGGGCCTAACACTGAAGCTTTCTTT.

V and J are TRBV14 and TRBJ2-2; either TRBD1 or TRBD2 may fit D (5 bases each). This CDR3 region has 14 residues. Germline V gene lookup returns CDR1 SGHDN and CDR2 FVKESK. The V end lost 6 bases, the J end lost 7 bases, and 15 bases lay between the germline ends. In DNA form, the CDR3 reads TGTGCCAGCAGTCTCGACTGGGGGATCGGGGAGCTGTTTTTT. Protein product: CASSLDWGIGELFF. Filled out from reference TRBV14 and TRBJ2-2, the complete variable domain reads EAGVTQFPSHSVIEKGQTVTLRCDPISGHDNLYWYRRVMGKEIKFLLHFVKESKQDESGMPNNRFLAERTGGTYSTLKVQPAELEDSGVYFCASSLDWGIGELFFGEGSRLTVL.

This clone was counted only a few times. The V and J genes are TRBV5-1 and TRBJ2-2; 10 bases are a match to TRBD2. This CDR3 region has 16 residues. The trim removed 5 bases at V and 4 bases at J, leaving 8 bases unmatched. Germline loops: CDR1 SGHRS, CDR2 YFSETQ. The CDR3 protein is CASRRLAGALTGELFF. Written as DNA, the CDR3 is TGCGCCAGCAGGCGTCTAGCGGGGGCCCTCACCGGGGAGCTGTTTTTT.

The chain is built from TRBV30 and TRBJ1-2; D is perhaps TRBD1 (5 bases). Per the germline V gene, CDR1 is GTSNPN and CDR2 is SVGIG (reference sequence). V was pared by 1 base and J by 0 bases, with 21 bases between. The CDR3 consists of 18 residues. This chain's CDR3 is CAWSGDRLTGTPNYGYTF. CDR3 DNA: TGTGCCTGGAGTGGAGACCGGCTGACGGGGACCCCTAACTATGGCTACACCTTC.

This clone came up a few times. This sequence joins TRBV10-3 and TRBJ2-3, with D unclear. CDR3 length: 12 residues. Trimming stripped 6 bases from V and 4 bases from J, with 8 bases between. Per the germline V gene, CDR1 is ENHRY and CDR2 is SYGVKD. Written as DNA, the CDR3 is TGTGCCATCAGCCCCTTGTCAGATACGCAGTATTTT. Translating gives CAISPLSDTQYF.

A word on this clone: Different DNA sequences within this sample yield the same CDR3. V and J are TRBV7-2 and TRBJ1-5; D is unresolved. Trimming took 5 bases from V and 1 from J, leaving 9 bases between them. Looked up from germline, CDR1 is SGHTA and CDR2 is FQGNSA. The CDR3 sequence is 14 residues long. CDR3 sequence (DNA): TGTGCCAGCAGCCCCGGAGGAAGCAATCAGCCCCAGCATTTT. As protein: CASSPGGSNQPQHF.

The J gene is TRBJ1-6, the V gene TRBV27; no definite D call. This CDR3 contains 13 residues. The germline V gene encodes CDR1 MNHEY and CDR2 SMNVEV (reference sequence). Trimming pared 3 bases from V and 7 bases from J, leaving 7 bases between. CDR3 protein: CASSFFGNSPLHF. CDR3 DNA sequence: TGTGCCAGCAGTTTCTTTGGCAATTCACCCCTCCACTTT.

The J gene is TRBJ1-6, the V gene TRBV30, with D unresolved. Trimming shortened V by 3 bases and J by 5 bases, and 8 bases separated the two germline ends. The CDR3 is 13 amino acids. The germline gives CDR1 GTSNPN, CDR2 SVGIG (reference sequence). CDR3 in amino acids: CAWRVGDNSPLHF. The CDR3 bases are TGTGCCTGGAGGGTAGGAGATAATTCACCCCTCCACTTT.

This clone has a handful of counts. This chain's CDR3 is CSVEGTSVYTF. CDR3 bases: TGCAGCGTTGAGGGGACAAGTGTCTACACCTTC. This chain joins TRBV29-1 and TRBJ1-2; possibly TRBD1 for D (6 bases). Germline V gene sequence: CDR1 SQVTM, CDR2 ANQGSEA. CDR3 length equals 11 residues. V was trimmed by 3 bases and J by 10 bases, leaving 12 bases between them.

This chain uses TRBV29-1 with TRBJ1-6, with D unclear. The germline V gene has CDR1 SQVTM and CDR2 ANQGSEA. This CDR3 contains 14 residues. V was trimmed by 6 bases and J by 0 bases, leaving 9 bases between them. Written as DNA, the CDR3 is TGCAGCGTACGAGCAACCTCCTATAATTCACCCCTCCACTTT. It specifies CSVRATSYNSPLHF.

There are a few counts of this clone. The CDR3 sequence: CSVGAGGETQYF. The CDR3 DNA reads as TGCAGCGTTGGGGCCGGTGGAGAGACCCAGTACTTC. The chain employs TRBV29-1 and TRBJ2-5; no definite D call. Per germline, CDR1 SQVTM and CDR2 ANQGSEA. V gave up 4 bases and J gave up 4 bases, with 10 bases separating them. This CDR3 spans 12 amino acids. Filled out from reference TRBV29-1 and TRBJ2-5, the complete variable domain reads SAVISQKPSRDICQRGTSLTIQCQVDSQVTMMFWYRQQPGQSLTLIATANQGSEATYESGFVIDKFPISRPNLTFSTLTVSNMSPEDSSIYLCSVGAGGETQYFGPGTRLLVL.